These 14 T cell receptor beta chains came from one sample sequenced in a study of blood T cells in healthy people across ages. A J-beta primer mix and a sample-barcoded 5' primer were used in a second PCR of roughly 6 to 11 cycles. One entry per CDR3 protein results from TCRdb running MiXCR on the 5' RACE reads. The table has fewer than 1,200,000 distinct CDR3 sequences, under 30% seen once; the top ten hold less than 0.75%. This sample was shared with a second study, whose subject was T cells of mothers and their children.

Specimen: blood. The receptors derive from a girl aged 2 to 9 in good health.

V is TRBV29-1 and J is TRBJ2-7; possibly TRBD2 for D (6 bases). Per germline, CDR1 SQVTM and CDR2 ANQGSEA. V was clipped by 6 bases and J by 1 base, with 13 bases between them. The CDR3 has 13 residues. CDR3 residues: CSVRGGLSYEQYF. For the CDR3, the DNA is TGCAGCGTGAGGGGAGGATTGTCCTACGAGCAGTACTTC.

The gene calls are TRBV7-8 and TRBJ2-5; 10 bases agree with TRBD2. The J call may be mistaken, given a closer DNA end match to TRBJ2-1. The CDR3 is 16 amino acids. The germline V gene has CDR1 SGHVS and CDR2 FQNEAQ. CDR3 DNA: TGTGCCAGCAGCCCTCATAGGGAGCGGGAGGGGAATGAGCAGTTCTTC. It yields the protein CASSPHREREGNEQFF.

This clonotype was seen a few times. The chain uses TRBV4-1 and TRBJ2-5; D gene unclear. The last part of the DNA fits TRBJ2-1 better; the J call may be wrong. The germline V gene encodes CDR1 MGHRA and CDR2 YSYEKL. The CDR3 loop spans 17 amino acids. The CDR3 is CASSQEMAGEALNEQFF. The CDR3 region has the DNA TGCGCCAGCAGCCAAGAGATGGCCGGAGAGGCGTTGAATGAGCAGTTCTTC.

In its sample, this clonotype was seen a few times. The CDR3 region is CSVAPDGSGNTIYF. The CDR3 region has the DNA TGCAGCGTGGCCCCGGACGGCTCTGGAAACACCATATATTTT. V gene TRBV29-1 combines with J gene TRBJ1-3, with D uncertain. Deletions cut 6 bases from V and 0 bases from J, with 12 bases between. This CDR3 is 14 amino acids long. The germline gives CDR1 SQVTM, CDR2 ANQGSEA.

This CDR3 reads CSAGVPNEQFF. In DNA, the CDR3 is TGCAGTGCTGGCGTCCCGAATGAGCAGTTCTTC. The V gene is TRBV20-1, the J gene TRBJ2-1; D unresolved. The germline V gene encodes CDR1 DFQATT and CDR2 SNEGSKA (reference sequence). The V gene lost 5 bases and the J gene lost 7 bases, with 9 bases spanning the gap. This CDR3 has 11 amino acids.

The sample holds one count of this clonotype. At one end the junction does not follow the germline gene, possibly because of a read error. The chain recombines TRBV11-2 with TRBJ2-1; 15 bases align to TRBD2. The CDR3 sequence is 15 residues long. Per the germline V gene, CDR1 is SGHAT and CDR2 is FQNNGV. The CDR3 loop reads CANSFGLAGGDEQFF. The CDR3 coding sequence is TGTGCCAACAGCTTCGGACTAGCGGGAGGGGATGAGCAGTTCTTC.

This chain uses TRBV15 with TRBJ2-3; 7 bases are a match to TRBD2. Germline V gene data show CDR1 as LNHNV and CDR2 as YYDKDF (reference sequence). This CDR3 contains 17 residues. The junction had 11 bases not matched to a gene; V was cut back by 0 bases and J by 5 bases. CDR3 nucleotides: TGTGCCACCAGCAGAGATGGAACGGCGGGAGTGTTAGATACGCAGTATTTT. It encodes CATSRDGTAGVLDTQYF. The full variable domain, completed using reference TRBV15 and TRBJ2-3, is DAMVIQNPRYQVTQFGKPVTLSCSQTLNHNVMYWYQQKSSQAPKLLFHYYDKDFNNEADTPDNFQSRRPNTSFCFLDIRSPGLGDTAMYLCATSRDGTAGVLDTQYFGPGTRLTVL.

This clonotype has more than one count but fewer than ten. The chain employs TRBV7-8 and TRBJ2-5, with D tentatively TRBD1 or TRBD2 (5 bases each). V was pared by 1 base and J by 8 bases, with 17 bases between. Germline lookup yields CDR1 SGHVS and CDR2 FQNEAQ. CDR3 length: 15 residues. CDR3 bases: TGTGCCAGCAGCTTAGTTGGGACCCTCACTGAAACCCAGTACTTC. Translating it yields CASSLVGTLTETQYF.

The genes are TRBV25-1 and TRBJ1-5; tentative D call: TRBD1 (6 bases). Germline CDR1 is MGHDK and CDR2 is SYGVNS. The CDR3 totals 13 residues. Trimming removed 10 bases from V and 6 bases from J, with 16 bases in between. The CDR3 sequence: CATYTGKGQPQHF. CDR3 DNA sequence: TGTGCCACCTACACAGGGAAGGGTCAGCCCCAGCATTTT.

The chain carries TRBV15 and TRBJ1-2, with 10 positions matching TRBD1. The trim removed 0 bases at V and 4 bases at J, leaving 8 bases unmatched. The CDR3 has 17 amino acids. Germline values: CDR1 LNHNV, CDR2 YYDKDF (reference sequence). The chain's CDR3 is CATSRETWDRGVYGYTF. In DNA, the CDR3 is TGTGCCACCAGCAGAGAGACCTGGGACAGGGGAGTCTATGGCTACACCTTC.

The chain has TRBV7-9 and TRBJ1-6; D is unclear. This CDR3 is 15 amino acids long. Germline CDR1 reads SEHNR; CDR2 reads FQNEAQ (reference sequence). V shed 4 bases and J shed 6 bases, with 13 bases lying between them. Here the CDR3 reads CASSSRAQINSPLHF. The CDR3 DNA follows: TGTGCCAGCAGCTCCCGGGCACAAATTAATTCACCCCTCCACTTT. Full variable domain (rest looked up from reference TRBV7-9 and TRBJ1-6): DTGVSQNPRHKITKRGQNVTFRCDPISEHNRLYWYRQTLGQGPEFLTYFQNEAQLEKSRLLSDRFSAERPKGSFSTLEIQRTEQGDSAMYLCASSSRAQINSPLHFGNGTRLTVT.

The V gene is TRBV7-9, the J gene TRBJ2-3; tentative D call: TRBD2 (5 bases). V shed 4 bases and J shed 2 bases, with 16 bases lying between them. The CDR3 has 16 amino acids. The germline CDR1 and CDR2 sequences are SEHNR and FQNEAQ (reference sequence). The CDR3 region has the DNA TGTGCCAGCAGCTCACCAACCGGGATCAACACAGATACGCAGTATTTT. It yields the protein CASSSPTGINTDTQYF.

The table lists this clonotype with many counts. The V and J genes are TRBV5-1 and TRBJ2-5, with a possible D match to TRBD1 (6 bases). Germline V gives CDR1 SGHRS, CDR2 YFSETQ. The CDR3 has 14 residues. The germline V and J ends were trimmed by 3 bases and 1 base, with 10 bases remaining between them. The CDR3, as DNA: TGCGCCAGCAGCTGGACAGTGCCCCAAGAGACCCAGTACTTC. It yields the protein CASSWTVPQETQYF. Looking up the rest from reference TRBV5-1 and TRBJ2-5 gives the full variable domain: KAGVTQTPRYLIKTRGQQVTLSCSPISGHRSVSWYQQTPGQGLQFLFEYFSETQRNKGNFPGRFSGRQFSNSRSEMNVSTLELGDSALYLCASSWTVPQETQYFGPGTRLLVL.

This clonotype was seen a handful of times. The chain combines TRBV20-1 with TRBJ2-1; no firm D call. The CDR3 length is 15 residues. The ends were cut back, 1 base at V and 4 bases at J, with 14 bases in the middle. Germline lookup yields CDR1 DFQATT and CDR2 SNEGSKA (reference sequence). CDR3 region: CSARARVGPYNEQFF. In DNA, the CDR3 is TGCAGTGCTAGAGCCCGGGTCGGACCGTACAATGAGCAGTTCTTC.